Below are 17 T cell receptor beta chains sequenced from a single sample in a study of PD-L1 blockade in urothelial cancer. The method was immunoSEQ multiplex PCR; TCRdb's version includes in-frame clones alone and lacks a portion of them. The sample shows 75,000 to 95,000 clones, 70% to 90% of them seen only once. Time point here: pretreatment peripheral blood. This sample comprised PBMCs, obtained around atezolizumab (anti-PD-L1) treatment. All receptors derive from a man in his forties with urothelial cancer.

In the case of this clone: The junction and the germline gene differ at one end; a read error may be behind it. The chain recombines TRBV7-7 with TRBJ2-1; TRBD1 agrees at 8 bases. This CDR3 region has 13 residues. Germline loops: CDR1 SSHAT, CDR2 FNYEAQ (reference sequence). CDR3 region: CASSLRTGNEQFF. The CDR3 nucleotides are TGTGCTAGCAGCTTAAGGACAGGGAATGAGCAGTTCTTC.

The chain employs TRBV7-3 and TRBJ2-1, with D possibly being TRBD2 (6 bases). Trimming took 1 base from V and 8 from J, leaving 15 bases between them. The CDR3 consists of 15 residues. Per germline, CDR1 SGHTA and CDR2 FQGTGA. CDR3 sequence: CASSLIPGLSHEQFF. The CDR3 DNA follows: TGTGCCAGCAGCTTAATTCCGGGACTTTCCCATGAGCAGTTCTTC.

V is TRBV7-6 and J is TRBJ2-3, with TRBD2 as a possible D gene (5 bases). This CDR3 region has 16 residues. Germline values: CDR1 SGHVS, CDR2 FNYEAQ. Trimming stripped 3 bases from V and 5 bases from J, with 18 bases between. CDR3 sequence reads: CASSLSAGLNGDTQYF. Here the CDR3 DNA reads TGTGCCAGCAGCTTGTCGGCGGGTCTGAATGGAGATACGCAGTATTTT. The full variable domain, with the rest looked up from reference TRBV7-6 and TRBJ2-3, is GAGVSQSPRYKVTKRGQDVALRCDPISGHVSLYWYRQALGQGPEFLTYFNYEAQQDKSGLPNDRFSAERPEGSISTLTIQRTEQRDSAMYRCASSLSAGLNGDTQYFGPGTRLTVL.

This clone has more than one count but fewer than ten. The rearrangement joins TRBV6-4 to TRBJ2-1; 11 nucleotides line up with TRBD2. V lost 2 bases, J lost 6 bases, and 6 bases stayed unmatched. There are 16 residues in the CDR3. From germline, CDR1 is MRHNA and CDR2 SNTAGT. The CDR3 DNA reads as TGTGCCAGCAGTGACGGTGCTAGCGGGAGGCCCAATGAGCAGTTCTTC. Amino acid sequence: CASSDGASGRPNEQFF.

V and J are TRBV10-1 and TRBJ2-1; 15 bases line up with TRBD2. Trimming at V came to 4 bases and at J to 3 bases, leaving 10 bases not matched to a gene. The length of the CDR3 is 19 residues. The germline CDR1 and CDR2 sequences are WNHNN and SYGVQD (reference sequence). The CDR3 DNA follows: TGCGCCAGCAGTGGAACCGGGACTAGCGGGAGGAGGGGCTACAATGAGCAGTTCTTC. Translation: CASSGTGTSGRRGYNEQFF.

The chain is built from TRBV2 and TRBJ2-1; the D gene is possibly TRBD1 (6 bases). Germline CDR1 SNHLY, CDR2 FYNNEI. This CDR3 contains 14 residues. V lost 3 bases and J lost 2, with 8 bases in between. The CDR3, as DNA: TGTGCCAGCAGTGACAGGACAGCCTACAATGAGCAGTTCTTC. Translating gives CASSDRTAYNEQFF.

J is TRBJ1-3 and V is TRBV4-1; TRBD1 aligns across 8 bases. The CDR3 extends over 18 amino acids. Per the germline V gene, CDR1 is MGHRA and CDR2 is YSYEKL. Trimming removed 2 bases from V and 0 bases from J; junction bases left unmatched: 9. CDR3 residues: CASSQPAPGTGSGNTIYF. Here the CDR3 DNA reads TGCGCCAGCAGCCAACCCGCTCCCGGGACAGGCTCTGGAAACACCATATATTTT.

This sequence joins TRBV9 and TRBJ1-3; the D is unclear. There are 15 residues in the CDR3. Trimming shortened V by 0 bases and J by 0 bases, and 7 bases separated the two germline ends. Germline lookup yields CDR1 SGDLS and CDR2 YYNGEE. The CDR3 DNA reads as TGTGCCAGCAGCGTAGATCAAAACTCTGGAAACACCATATATTTT. Translating gives CASSVDQNSGNTIYF.

This clone was observed a few times. This sequence joins TRBV28 and TRBJ1-5, with D hard to call. Germline CDR1 MDHEN, CDR2 SYDVKM. The CDR3 runs to 13 residues. V was shortened by 3 bases and J by 2 bases, with 5 bases between the two germline ends. CDR3 amino acids: CASSFGGNQPQHF. CDR3 coding DNA: TGTGCCAGCAGTTTCGGAGGCAATCAGCCCCAGCATTTT.

The V gene is TRBV10-3, the J gene TRBJ2-1; D call uncertain. V lost 3 bases and J 8 bases, leaving 8 bases between the germline ends. CDR1 is ENHRY, CDR2 SYGVKD, per germline. CDR3 length: 12 amino acids. The CDR3 protein is CAISESRDEQFF. CDR3 nucleotide sequence: TGTGCCATCAGTGAATCTCGGGATGAGCAGTTCTTC.

This clone was seen at least ten times. The chain recombines TRBV7-2 with TRBJ2-1; D is uncertain. Trimming removed 8 bases from V and 4 bases from J, with 15 bases in between. The V gene's germline CDR1 is SGHTA and CDR2 FQGNSA. CDR3 length: 14 amino acids. The CDR3 DNA sequence: TGTGCCAGCGACCTAGACCGAAAGTACAATGAGCAGTTCTTC. Protein: CASDLDRKYNEQFF.

Only a few counts were recorded for this clone. V gene TRBV27 combines with J gene TRBJ1-5, with 8 bases identical to TRBD1. The J segment lost 4 bases and the V segment lost 5 bases, leaving 4 bases of the junction unmatched. Germline V gene sequence: CDR1 MNHEY, CDR2 SMNVEV (reference sequence). The CDR3 covers 14 residues. CDR3 sequence: CASSTTGGNQPQHF. CDR3 bases: TGTGCCAGCAGTACAACAGGGGGAAATCAGCCCCAGCATTTT.

The chain joins TRBV10-2 to TRBJ1-2; 9 bases are a match to TRBD1. Unmatched junction bases numbered 9, after V lost 5 bases and J lost 5 bases. This CDR3 has 15 residues. Germline V gene data show CDR1 as WSHSY and CDR2 as SAAADI. The CDR3 nucleotides read TGCGCCAGCAGTAAAACCGGGACAGGGTGGTATGGCTACACCTTC. The encoded protein is CASSKTGTGWYGYTF.

The chain couples TRBV28 to TRBJ1-1; maybe TRBD1 (5 bases). Trimming cost V 6 bases and J 1 base, with 15 bases left between them. CDR1 and CDR2 from the germline V gene are MDHEN and SYDVKM. The CDR3 length is 15 residues. The CDR3, as DNA: TGTGCCAGCAGGAGGGACTTTGGAGGGAACACTGAAGCTTTCTTT. This codes for CASRRDFGGNTEAFF.

This sequence joins TRBV7-3 and TRBJ1-2; the match to TRBD1 covers 7 bases. J lost 5 bases, V lost 5 bases, and 8 bases had no gene match. The CDR3 covers 14 residues. Per germline, CDR1 SGHTA and CDR2 FQGTGA. In DNA form, the CDR3 reads TGTGCCAGCAGCCCAGGAGGGGGCCGATATGGCTACACCTTC. Translating gives CASSPGGGRYGYTF. The whole variable domain, filled in from reference TRBV7-3 and TRBJ1-2, reads GAGVSQTPSNKVTEKGKYVELRCDPISGHTALYWYRQSLGQGPEFLIYFQGTGAADDSGLPNDRFFAVRPEGSVSTLKIQRTERGDSAVYLCASSPGGGRYGYTFGSGTRLTVV.

The J gene is TRBJ1-2, the V gene TRBV27, with 8 bases that match TRBD1. Trimming removed 0 bases from V and 6 bases from J; junction bases left unmatched: 6. The V gene's germline CDR1 is MNHEY and CDR2 SMNVEV (reference sequence). This CDR3 is 15 amino acids long. The CDR3 sequence is CASSLSVDRGNGYTF. The DNA for the CDR3 is TGTGCCAGCAGTTTATCGGTCGACAGGGGCAATGGCTACACCTTC.

The genes are TRBV27 and TRBJ2-3; 13 positions agree with TRBD2. The CDR3 is 17 amino acids. Trimming took 0 bases from V and 5 from J; bases not matched to a gene: 5. The germline CDR1 and CDR2 sequences are MNHEY and SMNVEV (reference sequence). The CDR3 region is CASSLSGLAGRVDTQYF. In DNA form, the CDR3 reads TGTGCCAGCAGTTTATCGGGACTAGCGGGGAGGGTAGATACGCAGTATTTT.